The clone carrying this T cell receptor (beta chain) was found once. Original processing notes: Counts of nucleated cells, estimated from reference gene primer amplification, were obtained. The assay was immunoSEQ multiplex PCR, and TCRdb's table has in-frame clones only and misses some. V and J calls and clone size are given by that table; D and trimming were obtained from the DNA. The table lists approximately 58,000 clones, approximately 78% of them singletons. Recruited during active infection, patients (from Seattle) were subsequently followed longitudinally. This specimen belongs to a study of blood T cell repertoires in COVID-19. Study summary: Sites in the United States, Italy and Spain provided acute and convalescent COVID-19 samples. T cells, B-cell-depleted T cells, or PBMCs provided the cDNA or gDNA that served as material.

The length of the CDR3 is 17 residues. Deletions cut 0 bases from V and 0 bases from J, with 9 bases between. Germline CDR1 and CDR2: MNHEY and SVGEGT. The sequenced material came from peripheral blood. J is TRBJ1-6 and V is TRBV6-2 or TRBV6-3; maybe TRBD1 (6 bases). The clonotype comes from a man aged 55-75 years with COVID-19, enrolled during active disease. The CDR3 nucleotides are TGTGCCAGCAGTTACTCAGGACAGAGCTCCTATAATTCACCCCTCCACTTT. It is translated as CASSYSGQSSYNSPLHF.